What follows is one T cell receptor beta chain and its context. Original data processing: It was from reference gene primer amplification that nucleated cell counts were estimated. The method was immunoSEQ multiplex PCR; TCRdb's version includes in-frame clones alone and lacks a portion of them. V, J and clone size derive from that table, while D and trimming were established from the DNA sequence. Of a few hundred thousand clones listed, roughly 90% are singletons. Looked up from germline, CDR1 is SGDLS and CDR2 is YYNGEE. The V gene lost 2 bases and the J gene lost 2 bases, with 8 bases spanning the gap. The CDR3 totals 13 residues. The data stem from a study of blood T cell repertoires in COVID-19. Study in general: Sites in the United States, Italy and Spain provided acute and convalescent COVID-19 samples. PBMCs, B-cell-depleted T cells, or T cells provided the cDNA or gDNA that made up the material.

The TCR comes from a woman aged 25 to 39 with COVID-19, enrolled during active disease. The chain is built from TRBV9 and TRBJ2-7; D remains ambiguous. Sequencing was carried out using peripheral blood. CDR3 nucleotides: TGTGCCAGCAGCGTGGGTGAGGCCTACGAGCAGTACTTC. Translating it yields CASSVGEAYEQYF.